The 10 T cell receptor beta chains reported below all come from one sample, sequenced in a study of response to subunit inactivated influenza vaccine. TCRdb ran MiXCR on the RT-PCR reads and lists one entry per CDR3 protein. The sample has 150,000 to 200,000 distinct CDR3 sequences, approximately 12% seen once; the top ten hold 25% to 30%. These data also formed part of another study, on T cells expressing NK-cell markers. That source reports: cDNA encoding TCR beta was synthesized via 5'RACE template switching incorporating UMIs.

Sequenced here: CD8+ T cells sorted from PBMCs, sampled about 11 days after vaccination. Every receptor here comes from a man between 45 and 60 years old who received an inactivated influenza vaccine.

The V gene is TRBV19, the J gene TRBJ1-1; D remains unclear. CDR1 is LNHDA, CDR2 SQIVND, per germline (reference sequence). Trimming shortened V by 10 bases and J by 10 bases, and 22 bases separated the two germline ends. This CDR3 is built from 13 residues. CDR3 sequence reads: CATAPTELEGAFF. Written as DNA, the CDR3 is TGTGCCACTGCCCCGACTGAATTGGAAGGAGCTTTCTTT.

The chain joins TRBV24-1 to TRBJ2-1; D is unclear. The ends were cut back, 1 base at V and 10 bases at J, with 13 bases in the middle. The CDR3 runs 14 residues. The V gene's germline CDR1 is KGHDR and CDR2 SFDVKD. For the CDR3, the DNA is TGTGCCACCAGTGATTTCGGCCTACCTCAGGAGCAGTTCTTC. It specifies CATSDFGLPQEQFF.

This clonotype was counted between two and nine times. V gene TRBV29-1 combines with J gene TRBJ1-2, with TRBD1 as a possible D gene (6 bases). From germline, CDR1 is SQVTM and CDR2 ANQGSEA. The ends were cut back, 7 bases at V and 5 bases at J, with 11 bases in the middle. This CDR3 is built from 11 residues. As DNA, the CDR3 is TGCAGCGGTTTAGGACAGTATGGCTACACCTTC. Residues: CSGLGQYGYTF.

A few counts support this clonotype. Here the CDR3 reads CASSRATVRAKNIQYF. CDR3 in DNA: TGTGCCAGCAGCCGGGCCACGGTGCGCGCCAAAAACATTCAGTACTTC. The V and J genes are TRBV28 and TRBJ2-4; D ambiguous. This CDR3 spans 16 amino acids. The V gene lost 6 bases and the J gene lost 1 base, with 16 bases spanning the gap. Germline V gene lookup returns CDR1 MDHEN and CDR2 SYDVKM.

This clonotype turned up a few times. The rearrangement uses TRBV2 and TRBJ1-2, with no clear D. The V and J ends lost 1 base and 4 bases respectively, with 13 bases between them. CDR3 length equals 15 residues. Germline V gene lookup returns CDR1 SNHLY and CDR2 FYNNEI. CDR3 region: CASSEEPLTGYGYTF. The CDR3 DNA is TGTGCCAGCAGTGAAGAGCCCCTCACGGGCTATGGCTACACCTTC.

Only a few counts were recorded for this clonotype. J is TRBJ2-7 and V is TRBV28; TRBD2 matches 10 bases. The CDR3 totals 15 residues. Germline V gene lookup returns CDR1 MDHEN and CDR2 SYDVKM. The V and J ends lost 8 bases and 2 bases, in that order; junction bases with no gene match: 9. The CDR3 sequence is CASQRGLASAYEQYF. CDR3 coding DNA: TGTGCCAGCCAACGGGGACTAGCGAGCGCCTACGAGCAGTACTTC.

The chain employs TRBV5-1 and TRBJ2-1; no firm D call. The CDR3 length is 14 residues. Per the germline V gene, CDR1 is SGHRS and CDR2 is YFSETQ. The V and J ends lost 1 base and 1 base respectively, with 6 bases between them. Written as DNA, the CDR3 is TGCGCCAGCAGCTTGTGGAGTTCCTACAATGAGCAGTTCTTC. The encoded protein is CASSLWSSYNEQFF.

The rearrangement joins TRBV20-1 to TRBJ2-7; TRBD2 matches 8 bases. V lost 1 base to trimming and J lost 4 bases; unmatched junction nucleotides: 3. CDR1 is DFQATT and CDR2 is SNEGSKA in the germline V gene (reference sequence). The CDR3 spans 13 residues. The CDR3 DNA sequence: TGCAGTGCTAGAGTAGCGGGAAGATACGAGCAGTACTTC. It codes for CSARVAGRYEQYF.

The CDR3: CASGTRTGSNYGYTF. The DNA for the CDR3 is TGTGCCAGTGGCACTAGGACAGGATCGAACTATGGCTACACCTTC. The chain has TRBV12-3 or TRBV12-4 and TRBJ1-2, with 7 bases matching TRBD1. Germline trimming cut 9 bases from V and 2 bases from J; bases unmatched to any gene: 12. This CDR3 is built from 15 residues.

The J gene is TRBJ2-7, the V gene TRBV4-3; 11 positions match TRBD2. Germline lookup yields CDR1 LGHNA and CDR2 YSLEER. Trimming at V came to 0 bases and at J to 1 base, leaving 11 bases not matched to a gene. The CDR3 extends over 19 amino acids. CDR3 DNA sequence: TGCGCCAGCAGCCAAGACGTCATTAGCGGGAGGGCCGAATCCTACGAGCAGTACTTC. Amino acids: CASSQDVISGRAESYEQYF.